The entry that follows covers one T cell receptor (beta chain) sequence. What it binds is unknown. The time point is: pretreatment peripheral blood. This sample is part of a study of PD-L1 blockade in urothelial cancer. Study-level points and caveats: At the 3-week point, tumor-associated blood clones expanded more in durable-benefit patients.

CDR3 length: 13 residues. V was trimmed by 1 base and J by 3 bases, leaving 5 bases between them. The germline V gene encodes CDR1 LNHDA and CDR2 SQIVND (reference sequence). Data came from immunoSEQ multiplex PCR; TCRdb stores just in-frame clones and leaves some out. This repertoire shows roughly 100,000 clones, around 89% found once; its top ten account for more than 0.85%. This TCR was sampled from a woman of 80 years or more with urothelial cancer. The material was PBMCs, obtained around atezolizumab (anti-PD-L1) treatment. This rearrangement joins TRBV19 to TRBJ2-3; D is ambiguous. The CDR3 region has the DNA TGTGCCAGTAGTATAGTCCGGACAGATACGCAGTATTTT. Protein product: CASSIVRTDTQYF.